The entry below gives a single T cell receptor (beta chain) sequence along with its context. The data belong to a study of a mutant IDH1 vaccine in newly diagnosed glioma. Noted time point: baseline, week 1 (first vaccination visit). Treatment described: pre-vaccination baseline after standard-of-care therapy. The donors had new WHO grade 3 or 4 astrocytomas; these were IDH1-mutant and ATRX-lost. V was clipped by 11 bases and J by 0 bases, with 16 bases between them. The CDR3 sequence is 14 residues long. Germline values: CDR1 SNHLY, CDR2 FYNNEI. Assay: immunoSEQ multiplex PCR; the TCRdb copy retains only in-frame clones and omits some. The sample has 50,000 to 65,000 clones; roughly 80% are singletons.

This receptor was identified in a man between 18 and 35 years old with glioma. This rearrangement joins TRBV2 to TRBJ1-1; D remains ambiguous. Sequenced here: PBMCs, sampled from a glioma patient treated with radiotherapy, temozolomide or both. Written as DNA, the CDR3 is TGTGCCTCTATGAGGTCCACCCTGAACACTGAAGCTTTCTTT. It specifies CASMRSTLNTEAFF.